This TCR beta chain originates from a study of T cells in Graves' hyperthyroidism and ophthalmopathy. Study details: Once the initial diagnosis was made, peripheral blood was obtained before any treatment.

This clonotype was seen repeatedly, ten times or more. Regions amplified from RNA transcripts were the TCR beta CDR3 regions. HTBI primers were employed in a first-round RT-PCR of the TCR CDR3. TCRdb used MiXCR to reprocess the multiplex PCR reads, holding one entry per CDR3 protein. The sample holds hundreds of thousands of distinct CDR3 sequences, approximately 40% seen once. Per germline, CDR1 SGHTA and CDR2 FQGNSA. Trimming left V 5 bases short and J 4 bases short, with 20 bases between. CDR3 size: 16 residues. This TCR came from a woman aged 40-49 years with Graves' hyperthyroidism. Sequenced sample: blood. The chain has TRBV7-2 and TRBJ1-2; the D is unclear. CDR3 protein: CASSGQSSLDRYGYTF. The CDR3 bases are TGTGCCAGCAGCGGCCAATCTTCGTTGGACCGCTATGGCTACACCTTC.